These T cell receptor beta chains were read from a single sample in a study of cytomegalovirus exposure and HLA in healthy donors. Produced via immunoSEQ multiplex PCR; TCRdb's table is partial and in-frame only. The table has about 120,000 clones, around 84% seen once. Sequences were obtained from PBMCs. All receptors derive from a woman younger than 45 in good health and CMV-seropositive. CDR3s include the opening cysteine and the closing phenylalanine or tryptophan. The order of the fields is clone size, V gene, J gene, D gene, CDR3 protein, CDR3 DNA. A D gene is named only where the DNA matches it firmly. Size tells how often a clone was seen (once, few, many) or the class of an expanded clone, and some rows leave it out.

NA	TRBV7-2	TRBJ2-7	NA	CASSWTSLGSYEQYF	TGTGCCAGCAGCTGGACCTCTCTCGGGAGCTACGAGCAGTACTTC
once	TRBV7-2	TRBJ2-7	NA	CASSIRDWPSYEQYF	TGTGCCAGCAGCATACGGGACTGGCCGTCCTACGAGCAGTACTTC
NA	TRBV28	TRBJ2-2	NA	CASSLPQAGELFF	TGTGCCAGCAGTTTACCCCAGGCCGGGGAGCTGTTTTTT
NA	TRBV12-5	TRBJ2-7	NA	CASGFQTSGYEQYF	TGTGCTAGTGGTTTCCAAACTAGTGGGTACGAGCAGTACTTC
NA	TRBV19	TRBJ1-6	TRBD1	CASTDKPGQARSPLHF	TGTGCCAGTACTGACAAGCCGGGACAGGCAAGATCACCCCTCCACTTT
NA	TRBV14	TRBJ1-2	NA	CASSLTGYGYTF	TGTGCCAGCAGCCTGACAGGATATGGCTACACCTTC
NA	TRBV5-3	TRBJ2-7	TRBD1	CAREVAQYRGHGYEQYF	TGTGCCAGAGAAGTCGCCCAATACAGGGGGCACGGCTACGAGCAGTACTTC
NA	TRBV5-8	TRBJ1-2	NA	CASSQTSAYGYTF	TGTGCCAGCAGCCAGACATCAGCCTATGGCTACACCTTC
few	TRBV4-3	TRBJ2-1	TRBD2	CASAGGRGEQFF	TGCGCCAGCGCGGGGGGGCGCGGTGAGCAGTTCTTC
NA	TRBV5-6	TRBJ1-1	NA	CASSQTVGLTEAFF	TGTGCCAGCAGCCAGACGGTGGGGCTGACTGAAGCTTTCTTT
NA	TRBV7-9	TRBJ2-5	TRBD1	CASSLATGTETQYF	TGTGCCAGCAGCTTAGCGACAGGGACCGAGACCCAGTACTTC
few	TRBV4-3	TRBJ1-2	NA	CASSQDPGENYGYTF	TGCGCCAGCAGCCAAGATCCAGGGGAGAACTATGGCTACACCTTC
NA	TRBV30	TRBJ1-2	TRBD1	CAWSVPQKTGTYGYTF	TGTGCCTGGAGTGTACCCCAAAAGACAGGGACCTATGGCTACACCTTC
few	TRBV6-1	TRBJ1-1	NA	CASTPGWADSYEAFF	TGTGCCAGCACGCCTGGGTGGGCCGATTCATATGAAGCTTTCTTT
NA	TRBV5-1	TRBJ2-7	TRBD1	CASSLGTGPYEQYF	TGCGCCAGCAGCTTGGGGACAGGCCCCTACGAGCAGTACTTC
NA	TRBV6-1	TRBJ2-7	NA	CASSLQAYEQYF	TGTGCCAGCAGTCTACAGGCCTACGAGCAGTACTTC
NA	TRBV28	TRBJ2-5	NA	CASSLGSMETQYF	TGTGCCAGCAGTTTAGGTAGTATGGAGACCCAGTACTTC
NA	TRBV7-6	TRBJ1-6	TRBD1	CASSLAGTGFSPLHF	TGTGCCAGCAGCCTGGCCGGGACAGGGTTTTCACCCCTCCACTTT
once	TRBV7-6	TRBJ2-2	NA	CASSVSGELFF	TGTGCCAGCAGCGTCTCCGGGGAGCTGTTTTTT
NA	TRBV29-1	TRBJ2-3	NA	CSLARADTQYF	TGCAGCCTTGCCAGGGCAGATACGCAGTATTTT
NA	TRBV6-1	TRBJ2-2	NA	CASRAETNTGELFF	TGTGCCAGCAGGGCGGAAACGAACACCGGGGAGCTGTTTTTT
few	TRBV5-1	TRBJ2-2	TRBD1	CASGTGTGELFF	TGCGCCAGCGGGACAGGCACCGGGGAGCTGTTTTTT
few	TRBV6-5	TRBJ2-5	NA	CASRRIGPSGETQYF	TGTGCCAGCAGACGAATCGGACCCTCGGGGGAGACCCAGTACTTC
once	TRBV15	TRBJ2-7	TRBD2	CATSTSGTYEQYF	TGTGCCACCAGCACTAGCGGGACCTACGAGCAGTACTTC
NA	TRBV6-1	TRBJ2-1	TRBD1	CASSEAPPGQGGQFF	TGTGCCAGCAGTGAAGCGCCGCCCGGACAGGGAGGCCAGTTCTTC
once	TRBV5-1	TRBJ2-2	TRBD1	CASSLGDSSGELFF	TGCGCCAGCAGCTTGGGGGACAGTTCCGGGGAGCTGTTTTTT
NA	TRBV6-5	TRBJ2-4	NA	CASRGGKNIQYF	TGTGCCAGCAGAGGAGGGAAAAACATTCAGTACTTC
few	TRBV2	TRBJ2-7	NA	CASSVTRGTYEQYF	TGTGCCAGCAGTGTGACGCGGGGAACCTACGAGCAGTACTTC
once	TRBV4-2	TRBJ2-7	NA	CASSPGVNHEQYF	TGTGCCAGCAGCCCCGGGGTTAACCACGAGCAGTACTTC
once	TRBV19	TRBJ1-2	TRBD1	CAIKSTDRDYGYTF	TGTGCCATCAAATCGACAGACAGGGACTATGGCTACACCTTC
NA	TRBV11-2	TRBJ2-4	NA	CASSFSAKNIQYF	TGTGCCAGCAGCTTTAGTGCCAAAAACATTCAGTACTTC
NA	TRBV10-3	TRBJ1-2	NA	CAISESAGRRNYGYTF	TGTGCCATCAGTGAGTCGGCAGGCCGGCGCAACTATGGCTACACCTTC
NA	TRBV4-3	TRBJ2-7	TRBD2	CASSQDRGGSYEQYF	TGCGCCAGCAGCCAAGATCGGGGGGGCTCCTACGAGCAGTACTTC
NA	TRBV28	TRBJ1-3	NA	CASSSWTLSGNTIYF	TGTGCCAGCAGTTCGTGGACACTCTCTGGAAACACCATATATTTT
NA	TRBV7-9	TRBJ2-1	TRBD1	CASSSYRGIDNEQFF	TGTGCCAGCAGCTCATACAGGGGGATTGACAATGAGCAGTTCTTC
NA	TRBV28	TRBJ2-7	TRBD1	CASNSRQGLYEQYF	TGTGCCAGCAATTCCAGACAGGGGCTTTACGAGCAGTACTTC
NA	TRBV7-9	TRBJ1-2	NA	CASSLRFYGYTF	TGTGCCAGCAGCCTTCGGTTCTATGGCTACACCTTC
NA	TRBV29-1	TRBJ1-2	TRBD1	CSATQGAGYGYTF	TGCAGCGCAACACAGGGGGCGGGCTATGGCTACACCTTC
NA	TRBV5-1	TRBJ2-1	NA	CASSLAPRYNEQFF	TGCGCCAGCAGCTTGGCCCCCCGGTACAATGAGCAGTTCTTC
NA	TRBV19	TRBJ2-3	NA	CASSVRGSTDTQYF	TGTGCCAGTAGTGTGCGGGGATCCACAGATACGCAGTATTTT
few	TRBV6-1	TRBJ1-1	TRBD1	CASTGQGATEAFF	TGTGCCAGCACGGGACAGGGGGCCACTGAAGCTTTCTTT
NA	TRBV5-4	TRBJ1-2	TRBD1	CASSVGGQLNYGYTF	TGTGCCAGCAGCGTGGGGGGACAGTTAAACTATGGCTACACCTTC
NA	TRBV19	TRBJ1-1	NA	CASSMQVMNTEAFF	TGTGCCAGTAGTATGCAGGTTATGAACACTGAAGCTTTCTTT